The sequence of this T cell receptor beta chain was determined in a study of blood T cell repertoires in COVID-19. About the study: Whether acute or convalescent, the COVID-19 samples came from the United States, Italy and Spain. The analysed material was cDNA or gDNA that came from T cells, B-cell-depleted T cells, or PBMCs.

Germline V gene data show CDR1 as SNHLY and CDR2 as FYNNEI. The V gene end was trimmed by 6 bases and the J gene end by 6 bases; junction bases not matched to a gene: 10. The CDR3 covers 14 residues. In this sample, this clone turned up once. Per the original methods: The authors estimated nucleated cell counts from reference gene primer amplification. Clones were sequenced by immunoSEQ multiplex PCR, and TCRdb holds only the in-frame ones, with some missing. That table supplies the V and J calls and clone size; D and trimming were determined from the DNA. Of about 370,000 clones in the sample, almost 90% are singletons; the top ten hold around 7%.

V is TRBV2 and J is TRBJ1-1; 7 nucleotides line up with TRBD1. The sequence came from a man younger than 30 with active or convalescent COVID-19. The specimen was peripheral blood. CDR3: CASRVRQGRAEAFF. The DNA of the CDR3 is TGTGCCAGCAGGGTCCGACAGGGTCGCGCTGAAGCTTTCTTT.